The clone carrying this T cell receptor beta chain was detected many times. This CDR3 region has 15 residues. Germline CDR1 is DFQATT and CDR2 is SNEGSKA (reference sequence). V gave up 5 bases and J gave up 7 bases; unmatched junction bases: 11. This entry is derived from a study of neurological immune-mediated disorders. The cDNA was generated through 5'RACE incorporating 10-nucleotide random UMIs. TCRdb ran MiXCR on the 5' RACE reads and lists one entry per CDR3 protein. The sample has about 4,800 distinct CDR3 sequences; more than 20% are singletons. CD4+ or CD8+ T cells at a count of about 940,000 served as input for the sorted libraries.

The sample taken for sequencing was CD8+ T cells from blood. The receptor was derived from a woman in her fifties or sixties with HTLV-1-associated myelopathy (HAM/TSP). The chain is built from TRBV20-1 and TRBJ1-5; 10 bases are a match to TRBD1. Written as DNA, the CDR3 is TGCAGTGCTCTGCCGGACAGGGGGATTGGACAGCCCCAGCATTTT. Its translation is CSALPDRGIGQPQHF.